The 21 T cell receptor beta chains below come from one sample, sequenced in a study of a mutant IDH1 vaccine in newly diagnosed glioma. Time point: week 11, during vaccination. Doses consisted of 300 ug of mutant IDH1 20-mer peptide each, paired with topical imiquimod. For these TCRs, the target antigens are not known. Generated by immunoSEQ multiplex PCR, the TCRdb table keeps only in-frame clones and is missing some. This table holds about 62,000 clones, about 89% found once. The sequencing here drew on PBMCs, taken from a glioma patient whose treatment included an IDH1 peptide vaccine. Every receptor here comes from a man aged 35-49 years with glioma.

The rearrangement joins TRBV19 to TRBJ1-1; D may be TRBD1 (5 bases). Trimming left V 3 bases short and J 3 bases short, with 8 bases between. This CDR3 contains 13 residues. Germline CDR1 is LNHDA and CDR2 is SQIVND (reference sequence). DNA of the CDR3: TGTGCCAGTAGTATCGCCAGGGACACTGAAGCTTTCTTT. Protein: CASSIARDTEAFF.

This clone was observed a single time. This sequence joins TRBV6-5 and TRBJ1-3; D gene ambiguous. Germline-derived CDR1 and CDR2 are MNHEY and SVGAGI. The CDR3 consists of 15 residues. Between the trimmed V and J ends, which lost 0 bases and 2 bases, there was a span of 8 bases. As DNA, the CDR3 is TGTGCCAGCAGTTACTCGTCGGATGCTGGAAACACCATATATTTT. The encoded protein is CASSYSSDAGNTIYF.

CDR3 loop: CASSPSNWNNSPLHF. The CDR3 DNA reads TGTGCCAGCAGCCCTAGTAACTGGAATAATTCACCCCTCCACTTT. This chain links TRBV28 with TRBJ1-6; D unresolved. The length of the CDR3 is 15 residues. V was shortened by 6 bases and J by 5 bases, with 14 bases between the two germline ends. Germline values: CDR1 MDHEN, CDR2 SYDVKM.

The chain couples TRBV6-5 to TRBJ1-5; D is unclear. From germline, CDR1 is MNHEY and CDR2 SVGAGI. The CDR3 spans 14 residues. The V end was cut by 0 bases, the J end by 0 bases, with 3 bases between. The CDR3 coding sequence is TGTGCCAGCAGTTACTCGGGTAGCAATCAGCCCCAGCATTTT. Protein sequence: CASSYSGSNQPQHF.

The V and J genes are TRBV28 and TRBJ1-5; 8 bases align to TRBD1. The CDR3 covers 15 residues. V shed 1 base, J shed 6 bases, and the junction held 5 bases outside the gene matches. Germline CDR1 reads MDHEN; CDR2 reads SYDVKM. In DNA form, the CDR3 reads TGTGCCAGCAGTTTATTAGCAGGGGGCCGTCAGCCCCAGCATTTT. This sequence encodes CASSLLAGGRQPQHF.

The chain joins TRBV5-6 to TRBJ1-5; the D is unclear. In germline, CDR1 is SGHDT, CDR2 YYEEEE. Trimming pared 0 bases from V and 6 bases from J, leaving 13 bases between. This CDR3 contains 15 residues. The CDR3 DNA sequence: TGTGCCAGCAGCTTGGGTCAGGTCCTACCTCAGCCCCAGCATTTT. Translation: CASSLGQVLPQPQHF.

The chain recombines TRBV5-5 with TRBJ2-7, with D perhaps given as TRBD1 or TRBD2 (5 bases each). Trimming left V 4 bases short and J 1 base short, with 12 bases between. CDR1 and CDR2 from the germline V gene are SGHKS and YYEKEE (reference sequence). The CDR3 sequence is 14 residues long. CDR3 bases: TGTGCCAGCAGCCGCCGGGACGGGTCCTACGAGCAGTACTTC. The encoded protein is CASSRRDGSYEQYF. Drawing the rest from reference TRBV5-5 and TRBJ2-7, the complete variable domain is DAGVTQSPTHLIKTRGQQVTLRCSPISGHKSVSWYQQVLGQGPQFIFQYYEKEERGRGNFPDRFSARQFPNYSSELNVNALLLGDSALYLCASSRRDGSYEQYFGPGTRLTVT.

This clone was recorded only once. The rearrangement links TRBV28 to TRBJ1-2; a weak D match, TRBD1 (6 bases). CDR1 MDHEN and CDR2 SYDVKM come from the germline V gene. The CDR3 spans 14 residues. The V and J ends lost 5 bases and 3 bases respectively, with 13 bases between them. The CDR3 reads CASSSQGRYYGYTF. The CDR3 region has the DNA TGTGCCAGCAGTAGTCAGGGGAGATACTATGGCTACACCTTC.

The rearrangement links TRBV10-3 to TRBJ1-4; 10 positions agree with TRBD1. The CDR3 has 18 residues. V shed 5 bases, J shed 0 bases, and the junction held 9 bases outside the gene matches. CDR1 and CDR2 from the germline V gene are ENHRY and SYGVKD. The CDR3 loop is CAISSPGQGGATNEKLFF. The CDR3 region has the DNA TGTGCCATCAGTTCTCCCGGACAGGGGGGGGCAACTAATGAAAAACTGTTTTTT.

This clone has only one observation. The CDR3 sequence: CASSLADSSTDTQYF. The CDR3 bases are TGTGCCAGCAGTTTAGCGGACAGCAGCACAGATACGCAGTATTTT. The chain links TRBV28 to TRBJ2-3; possibly TRBD1 for D (6 bases). V lost 2 bases to trimming and J lost 0 bases, with 9 bases between them. Germline CDR1 and CDR2: MDHEN and SYDVKM. The CDR3 covers 15 residues.

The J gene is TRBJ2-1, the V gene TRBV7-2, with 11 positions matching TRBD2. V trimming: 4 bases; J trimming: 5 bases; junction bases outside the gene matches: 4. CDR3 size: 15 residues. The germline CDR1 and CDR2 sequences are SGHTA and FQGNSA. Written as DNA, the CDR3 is TGTGCCAGCAGCTCGACGGGACTAGCGGACAATGAGCAGTTCTTC. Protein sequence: CASSSTGLADNEQFF.

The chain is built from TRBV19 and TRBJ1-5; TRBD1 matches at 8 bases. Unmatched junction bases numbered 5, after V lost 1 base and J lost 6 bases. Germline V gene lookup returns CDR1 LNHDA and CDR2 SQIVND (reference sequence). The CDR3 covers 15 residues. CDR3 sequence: CASSIVTGGTQPQHF. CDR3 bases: TGTGCCAGTAGTATAGTTACAGGGGGGACTCAGCCCCAGCATTTT.

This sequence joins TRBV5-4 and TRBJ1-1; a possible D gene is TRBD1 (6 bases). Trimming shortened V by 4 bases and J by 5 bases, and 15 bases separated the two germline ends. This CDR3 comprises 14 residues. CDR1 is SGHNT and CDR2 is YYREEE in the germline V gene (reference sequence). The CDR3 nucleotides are TGTGCCAGCAGCCTGGATACAGGGAGTACTGAAGCTTTCTTT. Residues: CASSLDTGSTEAFF.

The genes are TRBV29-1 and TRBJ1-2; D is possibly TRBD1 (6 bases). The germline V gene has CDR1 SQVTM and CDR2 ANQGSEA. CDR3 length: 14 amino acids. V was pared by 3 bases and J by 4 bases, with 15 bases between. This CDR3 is CSVESQGNGYGYTF. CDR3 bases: TGCAGCGTTGAGAGTCAGGGGAATGGCTATGGCTACACCTTC.

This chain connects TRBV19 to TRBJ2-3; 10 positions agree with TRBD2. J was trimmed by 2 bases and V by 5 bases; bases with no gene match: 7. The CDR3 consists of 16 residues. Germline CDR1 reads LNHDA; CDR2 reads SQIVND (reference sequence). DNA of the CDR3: TGTGCCAGTAGTCCACGGACTAGCGGATACACAGATACGCAGTATTTT. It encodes CASSPRTSGYTDTQYF.

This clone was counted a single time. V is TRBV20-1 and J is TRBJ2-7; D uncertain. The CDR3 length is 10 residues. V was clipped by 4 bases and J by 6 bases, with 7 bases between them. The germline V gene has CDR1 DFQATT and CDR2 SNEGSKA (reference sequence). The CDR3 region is CSAKGPEQYF. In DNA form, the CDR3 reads TGCAGTGCTAAAGGGCCCGAGCAGTACTTC.

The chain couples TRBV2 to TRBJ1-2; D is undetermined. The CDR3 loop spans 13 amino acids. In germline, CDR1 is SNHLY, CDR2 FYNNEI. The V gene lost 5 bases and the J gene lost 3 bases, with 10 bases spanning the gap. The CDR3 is CASSQDLDYGYTF. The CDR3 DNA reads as TGTGCCAGCAGTCAGGACTTGGACTATGGCTACACCTTC.

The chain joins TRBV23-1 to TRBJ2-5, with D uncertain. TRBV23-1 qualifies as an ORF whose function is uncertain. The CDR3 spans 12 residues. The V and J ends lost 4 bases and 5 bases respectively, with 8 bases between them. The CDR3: CASSLPGETQYF. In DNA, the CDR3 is TGCGCCAGCAGTCTTCCCGGGGAGACCCAGTACTTC.

CDR3 loop: CASSELGSAYLSGANVLTF. The CDR3 bases are TGTGCCAGCAGTGAACTCGGTTCAGCTTACCTCTCTGGGGCCAACGTCCTGACTTTC. The chain has TRBV6-1 and TRBJ2-6; unclear D gene. Germline V lookup: CDR1 MNHNS, CDR2 SASEGT. The CDR3 runs to 19 residues. The V end lost 2 bases, the J end lost 0 bases, and 17 bases lay between the germline ends.

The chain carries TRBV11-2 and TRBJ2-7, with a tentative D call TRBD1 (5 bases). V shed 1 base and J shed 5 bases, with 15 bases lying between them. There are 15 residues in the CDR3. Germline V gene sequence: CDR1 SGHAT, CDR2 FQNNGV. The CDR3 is CASSLVVGAGNEQYF. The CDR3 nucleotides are TGTGCCAGCAGCTTAGTCGTAGGGGCTGGAAACGAGCAGTACTTC.

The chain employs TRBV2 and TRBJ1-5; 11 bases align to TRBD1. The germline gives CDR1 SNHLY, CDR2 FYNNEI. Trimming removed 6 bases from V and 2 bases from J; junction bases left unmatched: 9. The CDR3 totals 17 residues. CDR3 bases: TGTGCCAGCAGAACGGGACAGGGGGTAACAGGCAATCAGCCCCAGCATTTT. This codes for CASRTGQGVTGNQPQHF.